The present TCR beta chain was sequenced within a study of CD8+CD57+ T cells in acquired aplastic anemia. Background on the study: For CD4+ cells, healthy donors had an average of about 9.9 million reads. Study-wide points: The CD8+ Simpson's diversity of patients and controls was not significantly different.

The germline V gene has CDR1 DFQATT and CDR2 SNEGSKA (reference sequence). The CDR3 has 14 amino acids. Trimming took 4 bases from V and 2 from J; bases not matched to a gene: 7. In the case of this clonotype: Its antigen is as yet unknown.

TCR beta VDJ combinations and CDR3 sequences were profiled from genomic DNA. TCRdb re-analysed the reads in MiXCR, keeping a single row per CDR3 protein. Among around 180,000 distinct CDR3 sequences listed, 55% to 70% were seen once. This rearrangement joins TRBV20-1 to TRBJ2-7; 8 bases line up with TRBD1. Sequencing was done on a sample of sorted CD4+, CD8+, or CD8+CD57+ T cells (not recorded which) from PBMCs. This receptor was identified in a human donor in good health. The CDR3 nucleotides read TGCAGTGCTACTCCCGGGACAGGAGCCTACGAGCAGTACTTC. Its translation: CSATPGTGAYEQYF.